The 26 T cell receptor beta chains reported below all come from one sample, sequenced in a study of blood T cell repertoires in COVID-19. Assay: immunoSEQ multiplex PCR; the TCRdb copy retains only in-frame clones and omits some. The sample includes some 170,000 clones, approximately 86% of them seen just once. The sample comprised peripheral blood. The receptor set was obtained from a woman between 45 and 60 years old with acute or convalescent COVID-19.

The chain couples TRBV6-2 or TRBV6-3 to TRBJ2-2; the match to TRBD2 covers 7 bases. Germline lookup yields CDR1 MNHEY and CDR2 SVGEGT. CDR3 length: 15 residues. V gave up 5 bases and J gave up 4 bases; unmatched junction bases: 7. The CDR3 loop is CASSLSSGATGELFF. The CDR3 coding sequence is TGTGCCAGCAGTCTCTCGAGCGGGGCCACCGGGGAGCTGTTTTTT.

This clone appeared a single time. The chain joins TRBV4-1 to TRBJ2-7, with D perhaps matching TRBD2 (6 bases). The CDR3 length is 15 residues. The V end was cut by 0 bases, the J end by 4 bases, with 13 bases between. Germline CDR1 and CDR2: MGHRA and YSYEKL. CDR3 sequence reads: CASSQDHLGRYEQYF. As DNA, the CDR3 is TGCGCCAGCAGCCAAGATCACCTGGGGAGGTACGAGCAGTACTTC.

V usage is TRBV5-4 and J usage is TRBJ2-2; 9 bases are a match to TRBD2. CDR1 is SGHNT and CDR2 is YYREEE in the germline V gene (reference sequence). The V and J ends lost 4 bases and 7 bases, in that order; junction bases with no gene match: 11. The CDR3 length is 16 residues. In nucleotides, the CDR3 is TGTGCCAGCAGCGACATTGGACTAGCGTCTGGCGGGGAGCTGTTTTTT. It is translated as CASSDIGLASGGELFF.

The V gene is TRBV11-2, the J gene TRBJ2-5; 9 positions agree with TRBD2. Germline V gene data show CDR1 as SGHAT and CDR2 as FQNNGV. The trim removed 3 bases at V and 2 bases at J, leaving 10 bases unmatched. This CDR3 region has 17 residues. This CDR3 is CASSLTAGGLGQETQYF. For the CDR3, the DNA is TGTGCCAGCAGCTTGACAGCGGGAGGCTTAGGGCAAGAGACCCAGTACTTC.

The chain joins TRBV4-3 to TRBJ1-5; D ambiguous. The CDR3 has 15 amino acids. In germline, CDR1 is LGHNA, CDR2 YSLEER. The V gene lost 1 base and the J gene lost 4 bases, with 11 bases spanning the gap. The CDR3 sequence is CASSQGTAGNQPQHF. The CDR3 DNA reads TGCGCCAGCAGCCAAGGAACAGCGGGGAATCAGCCCCAGCATTTT.

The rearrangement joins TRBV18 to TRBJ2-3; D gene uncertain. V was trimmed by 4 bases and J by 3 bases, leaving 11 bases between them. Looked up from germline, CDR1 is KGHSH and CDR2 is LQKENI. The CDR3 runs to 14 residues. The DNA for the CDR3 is TGTGCCAGCTCACTTACAGCTGCAACAGATACGCAGTATTTT. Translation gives CASSLTAATDTQYF. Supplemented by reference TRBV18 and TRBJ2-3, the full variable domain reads NAGVMQNPRHLVRRRGQEARLRCSPMKGHSHVYWYRQLPEEGLKFMVYLQKENIIDESGMPKERFSAEFPKEGPSILRIQQVVRGDSAAYFCASSLTAATDTQYFGPGTRLTVL.

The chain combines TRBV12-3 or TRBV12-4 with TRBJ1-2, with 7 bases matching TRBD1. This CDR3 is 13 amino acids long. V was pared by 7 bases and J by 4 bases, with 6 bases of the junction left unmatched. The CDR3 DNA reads TGTGCCAGCACCTCGGGACAGACCTATGGCTACACCTTC. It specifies CASTSGQTYGYTF.

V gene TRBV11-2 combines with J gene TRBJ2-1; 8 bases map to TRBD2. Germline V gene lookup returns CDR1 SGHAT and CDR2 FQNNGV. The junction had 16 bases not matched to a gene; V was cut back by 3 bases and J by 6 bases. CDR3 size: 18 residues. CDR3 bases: TGTGCCAGCAGCTTCCCGAAGGGAGCGGGAGCAATAAGCAATGAGCAGTTCTTC. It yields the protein CASSFPKGAGAISNEQFF.

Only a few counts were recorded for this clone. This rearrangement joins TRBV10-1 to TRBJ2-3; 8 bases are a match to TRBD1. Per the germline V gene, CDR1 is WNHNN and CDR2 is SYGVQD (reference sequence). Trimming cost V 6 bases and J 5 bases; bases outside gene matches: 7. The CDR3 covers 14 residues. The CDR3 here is CASSGTGGRDTQYF. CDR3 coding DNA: TGCGCCAGCAGCGGGACAGGAGGTCGAGATACGCAGTATTTT.

The CDR3 coding sequence is TGTGCCAGCAGGGAAAGACAGGTAGAAGATACGCAGTATTTT. It specifies CASRERQVEDTQYF. This chain joins TRBV2 and TRBJ2-3, with a tentative D call TRBD1 (6 bases). Germline values: CDR1 SNHLY, CDR2 FYNNEI. V gave up 6 bases and J gave up 5 bases, with 15 bases separating them. The CDR3 is 14 amino acids.

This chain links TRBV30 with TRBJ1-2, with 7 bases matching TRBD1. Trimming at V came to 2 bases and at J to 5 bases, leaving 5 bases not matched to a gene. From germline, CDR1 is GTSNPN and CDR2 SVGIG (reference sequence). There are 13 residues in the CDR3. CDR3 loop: CAWSPGTAYGYTF. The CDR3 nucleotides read TGTGCCTGGAGTCCCGGGACAGCTTATGGCTACACCTTC.

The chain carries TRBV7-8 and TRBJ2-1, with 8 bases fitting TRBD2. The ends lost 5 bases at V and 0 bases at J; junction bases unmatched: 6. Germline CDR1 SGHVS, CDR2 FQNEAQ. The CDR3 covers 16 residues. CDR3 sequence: CASSISGALSYNEQFF. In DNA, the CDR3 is TGTGCCAGCAGCATTAGCGGGGCCCTCTCCTACAATGAGCAGTTCTTC.

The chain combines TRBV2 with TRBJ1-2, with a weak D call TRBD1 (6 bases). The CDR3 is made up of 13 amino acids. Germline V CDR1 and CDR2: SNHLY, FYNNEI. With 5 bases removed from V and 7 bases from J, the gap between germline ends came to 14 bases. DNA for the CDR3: TGTGCCAGCAGTCTTTCAGGGGAAGCTGGCTACACCTTC. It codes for CASSLSGEAGYTF.

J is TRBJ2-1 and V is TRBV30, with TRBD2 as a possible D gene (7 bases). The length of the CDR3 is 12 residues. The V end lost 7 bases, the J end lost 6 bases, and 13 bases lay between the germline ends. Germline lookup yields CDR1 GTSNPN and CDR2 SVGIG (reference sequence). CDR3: CALTGTTNEQFF. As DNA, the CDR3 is TGTGCCTTAACAGGGACTACCAATGAGCAGTTCTTC.

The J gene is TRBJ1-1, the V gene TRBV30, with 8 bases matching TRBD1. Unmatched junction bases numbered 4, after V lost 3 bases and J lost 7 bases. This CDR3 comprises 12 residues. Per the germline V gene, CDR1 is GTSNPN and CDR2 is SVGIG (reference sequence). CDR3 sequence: CAWSEQGVEAFF. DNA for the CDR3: TGTGCCTGGAGCGAACAGGGGGTTGAAGCTTTCTTT.

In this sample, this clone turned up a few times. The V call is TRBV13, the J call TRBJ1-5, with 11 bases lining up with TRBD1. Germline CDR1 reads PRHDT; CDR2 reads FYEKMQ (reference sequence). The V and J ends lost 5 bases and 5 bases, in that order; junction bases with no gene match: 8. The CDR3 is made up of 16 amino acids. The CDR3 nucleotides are TGTGCCAGCAGCAGAGGGACAGGGGGTTCCGATCAGCCCCAGCATTTT. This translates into CASSRGTGGSDQPQHF.

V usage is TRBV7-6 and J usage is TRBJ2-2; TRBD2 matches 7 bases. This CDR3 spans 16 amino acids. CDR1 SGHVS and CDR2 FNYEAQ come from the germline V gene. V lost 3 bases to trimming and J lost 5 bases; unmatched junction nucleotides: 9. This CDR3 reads CASSFSGLPGTGELFF. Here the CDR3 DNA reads TGTGCCAGCAGCTTTTCGGGACTACCCGGAACCGGGGAGCTGTTTTTT.

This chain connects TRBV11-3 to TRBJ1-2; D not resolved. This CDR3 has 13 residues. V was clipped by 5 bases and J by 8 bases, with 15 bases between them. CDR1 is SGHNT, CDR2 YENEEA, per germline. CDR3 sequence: CASSLVLGSGYTF. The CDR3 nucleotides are TGTGCCAGCAGCCTTGTATTGGGTAGCGGCTACACCTTC.

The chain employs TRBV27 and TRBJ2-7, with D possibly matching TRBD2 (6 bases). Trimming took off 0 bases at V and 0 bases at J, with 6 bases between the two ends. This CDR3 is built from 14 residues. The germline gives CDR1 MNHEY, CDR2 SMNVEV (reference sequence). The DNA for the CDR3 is TGTGCCAGCAGTTTATCTAGCGGCTCCTACGAGCAGTACTTC. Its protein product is CASSLSSGSYEQYF.

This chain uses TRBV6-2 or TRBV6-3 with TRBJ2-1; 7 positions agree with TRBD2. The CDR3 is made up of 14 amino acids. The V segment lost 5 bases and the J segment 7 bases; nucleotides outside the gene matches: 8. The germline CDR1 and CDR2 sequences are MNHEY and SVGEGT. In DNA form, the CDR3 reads TGTGCCAGCAGTCCCGGTAGCGGGCTGAATGAGCAGTTCTTC. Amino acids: CASSPGSGLNEQFF.

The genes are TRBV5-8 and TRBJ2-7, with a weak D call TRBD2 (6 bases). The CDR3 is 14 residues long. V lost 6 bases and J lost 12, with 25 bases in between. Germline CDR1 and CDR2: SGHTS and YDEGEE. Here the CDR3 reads CASTTTPSGGKPYF. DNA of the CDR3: TGTGCCAGCACAACGACCCCCTCGGGCGGGAAACCGTACTTC. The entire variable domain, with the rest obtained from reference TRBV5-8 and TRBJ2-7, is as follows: EAGVTQSPTHLIKTRGQQATLRCSPISGHTSVYWYQQALGLGLQFLLWYDEGEERNRGNFPPRFSGRQFPNYSSELNVNALELEDSALYLCASTTTPSGGKPYFGPGTRLTVT.

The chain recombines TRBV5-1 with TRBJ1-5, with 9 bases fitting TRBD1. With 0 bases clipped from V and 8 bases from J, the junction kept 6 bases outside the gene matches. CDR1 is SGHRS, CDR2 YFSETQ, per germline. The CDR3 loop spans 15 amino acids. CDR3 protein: CASSLEGTGREPQHF. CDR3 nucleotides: TGCGCCAGCAGCTTGGAGGGGACAGGGCGAGAGCCCCAGCATTTT.

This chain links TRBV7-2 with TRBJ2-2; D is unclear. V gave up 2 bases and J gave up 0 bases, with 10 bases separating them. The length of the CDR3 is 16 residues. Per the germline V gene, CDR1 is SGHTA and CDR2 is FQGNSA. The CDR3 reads CASSLYRESNTGELFF. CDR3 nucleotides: TGTGCCAGCAGCTTATACAGAGAGTCGAACACCGGGGAGCTGTTTTTT.

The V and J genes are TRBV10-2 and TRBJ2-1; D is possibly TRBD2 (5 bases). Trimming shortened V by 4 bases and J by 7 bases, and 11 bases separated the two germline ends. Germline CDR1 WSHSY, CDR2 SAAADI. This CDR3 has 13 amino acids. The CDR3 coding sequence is TGCGCCAGCAGTGGATCGGGAAGGAATGAGCAGTTCTTC. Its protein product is CASSGSGRNEQFF.

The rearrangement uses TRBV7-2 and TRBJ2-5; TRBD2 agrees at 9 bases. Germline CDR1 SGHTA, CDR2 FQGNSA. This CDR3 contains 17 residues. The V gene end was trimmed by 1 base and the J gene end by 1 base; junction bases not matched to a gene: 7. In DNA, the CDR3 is TGTGCCAGCAGCTTAGATTATAGCGGGGGTTTCCAAGAGACCCAGTACTTC. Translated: CASSLDYSGGFQETQYF. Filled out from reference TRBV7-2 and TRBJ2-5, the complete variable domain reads GAGVSQSPSNKVTEKGKDVELRCDPISGHTALYWYRQSLGQGLEFLIYFQGNSAPDKSGLPSDRFSAERTGGSVSTLTIQRTQQEDSAVYLCASSLDYSGGFQETQYFGPGTRLLVL.

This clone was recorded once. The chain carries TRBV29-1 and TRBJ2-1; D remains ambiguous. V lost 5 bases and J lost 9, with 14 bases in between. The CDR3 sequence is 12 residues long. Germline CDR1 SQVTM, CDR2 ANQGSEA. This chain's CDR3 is CSVRDAAVEQFF. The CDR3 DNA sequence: TGCAGCGTTCGAGACGCGGCGGTTGAGCAGTTCTTC.